These 6 T cell receptor beta chains originate from one sample sequenced in a study of shared T cell receptors in the human thymus listed by TCRdb under 2021. Library preparation employed the immunoSEQ multiplex PCR assay. The table was pulled from immuneACCESS by TCRdb, which kept in-frame rearrangements only. Such tables lose some clones; where checked, under half of the loss comes from unresolved V genes, and the rest has no known cause. The sample yields about 660,000 clones; approximately 88% were counted once. 0.0085% to 0.012% of the sample is taken by the ten largest. The same specimen was also included in a second study, on human thymus T cells.

Material for sequencing was thymocytes. All receptors derive from a boy under two years old with a congenital heart defect. Donor details come from another sample of the same person, matched by shared clones.

The chain combines TRBV27 with TRBJ1-1, with 9 nucleotides matching TRBD1. Germline assignment: CDR1 MNHEY and CDR2 SMNVEV (reference sequence). The CDR3 contains 14 residues. Germline trimming cut 4 bases from V and 4 bases from J; bases unmatched to any gene: 4. CDR3 region: CASSSTGGSTEAFF. The DNA for the CDR3 is TGTGCCAGCAGTTCGACAGGGGGGAGCACTGAAGCTTTCTTT.

The chain is built from TRBV19 and TRBJ2-3; D perhaps matches TRBD2 (6 bases). The CDR3 is 15 amino acids. With 3 bases removed from V and 3 bases from J, the gap between germline ends came to 13 bases. The germline gives CDR1 LNHDA, CDR2 SQIVND (reference sequence). The DNA of the CDR3 is TGTGCCAGTAGTATGGAGGGTTATCGGACAGATACGCAGTATTTT. Translation gives CASSMEGYRTDTQYF.

The rearrangement joins TRBV21-1 to TRBJ1-5. TRBV21-1 is termed a pseudogene. This CDR3 comprises 13 residues. The CDR3 spells CASSKGRDQPQHF. For the CDR3, the DNA is TGTGCCAGCAGCAAAGGGAGGGATCAGCCCCAGCATTTT.

The J gene is TRBJ2-1, the V gene TRBV29-1; TRBD1 agrees at 10 bases. CDR1 is SQVTM, CDR2 ANQGSEA, per germline. V lost 2 bases, J lost 3 bases, and 10 bases stayed unmatched. The CDR3 extends over 17 amino acids. CDR3 DNA sequence: TGCAGCGTTGAACCTAGGGGGGACAGGGGTCACTACAATGAGCAGTTCTTC. Translating it yields CSVEPRGDRGHYNEQFF.

V is TRBV4-3 and J is TRBJ1-2, with D perhaps TRBD1 (6 bases). The CDR3 length is 17 residues. Trimming took off 0 bases at V and 0 bases at J, with 14 bases between the two ends. Germline V gene lookup returns CDR1 LGHNA and CDR2 YSLEER. The CDR3 DNA reads as TGCGCCAGCAGCCAAGATAAGACAGGCACCCCTAACTATGGCTACACCTTC. It encodes CASSQDKTGTPNYGYTF.

The chain couples TRBV27 to TRBJ2-7; D remains ambiguous. The CDR3 extends over 16 amino acids. The germline V gene encodes CDR1 MNHEY and CDR2 SMNVEV (reference sequence). V lost 6 bases to trimming and J lost 0 bases, with 18 bases between them. The CDR3, as DNA: TGTGCCAGCAGCCCCCGGGTGACTCCGAGCTCCTACGAGCAGTACTTC. Amino acid sequence: CASSPRVTPSSYEQYF.